This TCR beta chain is from a study of pediatric ulcerative colitis. The table came from immunoSEQ multiplex PCR; TCRdb's copy has only in-frame clones and leaves some out. Of more than 9,000 clones in the sample, 82% were seen once. The rectum was sampled with one to two pinch biopsies at colonoscopy. In its sample, this clone was seen once. This sequence was found in a girl between 10 and 17 years old who was a control in a study of pediatric ulcerative colitis. Sample: gut tissue.

In nucleotides, the CDR3 is TGTGCTAGTTCAACGGCGGGAGGCCTCAATGAGCAGTTCTTC. This translates into CASSTAGGLNEQFF. The chain uses TRBV12-5 and TRBJ2-1; 8 nucleotides align to TRBD2. V trimming: 8 bases; J trimming: 6 bases; junction bases outside the gene matches: 9. The CDR3 covers 14 residues. Germline lookup yields CDR1 LGHNT and CDR2 FRNRAP.